This T cell receptor (beta chain) was found in a study of T cell repertoires in cytomegalovirus infection. Study in general: Public TCR beta signatures provided an indication of both CMV infection and a matching HLA type.

Remarks on this clonotype: Its antigen remains unknown.

The CDR3 has 17 amino acids. The V gene's germline CDR1 is SGHDT and CDR2 YYEEEE. Trimming removed 4 bases at V and 1 base at J, with 20 bases between. Overall study results and limits: CMV-specific TCR beta clonotypes restricted by HLA-C dominated the ex vivo response.

TCRdb re-called the reads through MiXCR, storing one row per CDR3 protein. The sample shows about a million distinct CDR3 sequences, about a third of them seen only once. This specimen consisted of cultured CD8+ T cells from PBMCs, obtained from culture after CMV antigen stimulation. This sequence originates from a human donor in good health (CMV status not recorded). Some clones in this sample may be carry-over from other donors' samples. The V and J genes are TRBV5-6 and TRBJ1-1; unclear D gene. In DNA, the CDR3 is TGTGCCAGCAGCCCGGAGTTGAACCACAACCAGAACACTGAAGCTTTCTTT. It is translated as CASSPELNHNQNTEAFF. The entire variable domain, with the rest obtained from reference TRBV5-6 and TRBJ1-1, is as follows: DAGVTQSPTHLIKTRGQQVTLRCSPKSGHDTVSWYQQALGQGPQFIFQYYEEEERQRGNFPDRFSGHQFPNYSSELNVNALLLGDSALYLCASSPELNHNQNTEAFFGQGTRLTVV.